A single sample is the source of the 17 T cell receptor beta chains below, sequenced in a study of spatial heterogeneity in lung cancer. The study, taken as a whole, reports: Counts of expanded intratumoral alpha and beta TCRs tracked tumor mutation counts.

The time point: sample taken at primary tumor resection. No antigens are known for them. TCRdb re-analysed the 5' RACE reads in MiXCR, keeping a single row per CDR3 protein. The table lists around 5,300 distinct CDR3 sequences, 9.5% to 15% of them singletons, with less than 55% in the top ten. Sequencing used lung tumor tissue, obtained at surgery. The receptors come from a male donor with early-stage non-small cell lung cancer.

This clonotype came up a few times. The V gene is TRBV6-5, the J gene TRBJ2-7; 8 nucleotides align to TRBD1. There are 14 residues in the CDR3. The trim removed 2 bases at V and 6 bases at J, leaving 6 bases unmatched. Germline V gives CDR1 MNHEY, CDR2 SVGAGI. The DNA of the CDR3 is TGTGCCAGCAGTTACGCTGGACAGGGCAGCGAGCAGTACGTC. Encoded protein: CASSYAGQGSEQYV.

The sample holds one count of this clonotype. The chain employs TRBV19 and TRBJ1-2; D gene uncertain. V was pared by 2 bases and J by 4 bases, with 11 bases between. Germline lookup yields CDR1 LNHDA and CDR2 SQIVND (reference sequence). The CDR3 covers 14 residues. This CDR3 reads CASSIQSEGYGYTF. Written as DNA, the CDR3 is TGTGCCAGTAGTATACAATCGGAGGGCTATGGCTACACCTTC.

This clonotype has only a few counts. This chain connects TRBV9 to TRBJ1-1, with TRBD1 as a possible D gene (5 bases). CDR1 is SGDLS and CDR2 is YYNGEE in the germline V gene. V was clipped by 3 bases and J by 3 bases, with 9 bases between them. The CDR3 covers 13 residues. This chain's CDR3 is CASSAGGYTEAFF. CDR3 in DNA: TGTGCCAGCAGCGCCGGGGGGTACACTGAAGCTTTCTTT.

This clonotype was observed at least ten times. The V and J genes are TRBV11-2 and TRBJ2-2; tentatively, D is TRBD2 (5 bases). Per the germline V gene, CDR1 is SGHAT and CDR2 is FQNNGV. CDR3 length equals 15 residues. Trimming shortened V by 2 bases and J by 4 bases, and 11 bases separated the two germline ends. The CDR3 bases are TGTGCCAGCAGCTTAACGGGTGCGGGCACCGGGGAGCTGTTTTTT. Translating gives CASSLTGAGTGELFF.

This clonotype was observed a few times. The gene calls are TRBV27 and TRBJ2-7; D is undetermined. Germline values: CDR1 MNHEY, CDR2 SMNVEV (reference sequence). Deletions cut 2 bases from V and 5 bases from J, with 10 bases between. CDR3 size: 13 residues. DNA for the CDR3: TGTGCCAGCAGTTTACGAAGTTTCGACGAGCAGTACTTC. This translates into CASSLRSFDEQYF.

The chain is built from TRBV13 and TRBJ2-7, with D possibly being TRBD2 (5 bases). Trimming cost V 10 bases and J 4 bases, with 17 bases left between them. CDR1 is PRHDT and CDR2 is FYEKMQ in the germline V gene (reference sequence). This CDR3 is 13 amino acids long. This CDR3 is CATRPAGIYEQYV. The CDR3 nucleotides are TGTGCCACCAGACCGGCGGGCATATACGAGCAGTACGTC.

V usage is TRBV7-9 and J usage is TRBJ2-4; no clear D. Germline V gene sequence: CDR1 SEHNR, CDR2 FQNEAQ (reference sequence). This CDR3 has 11 amino acids. The germline V and J ends were trimmed by 3 bases and 7 bases, with 4 bases remaining between them. The CDR3: CASSLGNIQYF. The CDR3 DNA reads as TGTGCCAGCAGCTTGGGGAACATTCAGTACTTC.

The V and J genes are TRBV7-9 and TRBJ2-3; the D gene could be TRBD1 or TRBD2 (6 bases each). Trimming shortened V by 1 base and J by 1 base, and 9 bases separated the two germline ends. CDR1 is SEHNR and CDR2 is FQNEAQ in the germline V gene (reference sequence). This CDR3 contains 15 residues. As DNA, the CDR3 is TGTGCCAGCAGCTTAGGACGGGGGCGCACAGATACGCAGTATTTT. Protein: CASSLGRGRTDTQYF.

The chain uses TRBV11-2 and TRBJ1-1; the D is unclear. This CDR3 is built from 16 residues. The germline CDR1 and CDR2 sequences are SGHAT and FQNNGV. V was clipped by 5 bases and J by 4 bases, with 20 bases between them. The CDR3 DNA reads as TGTGCCAGCAGCCCGAACATAGGACTACCGACCACTGAAGCTTTCTTT. It codes for CASSPNIGLPTTEAFF.

This clonotype was seen a handful of times. The J gene is TRBJ1-6, the V gene TRBV28; possible D gene TRBD1, 6 bases. Trimming removed 6 bases from V and 7 bases from J, with 16 bases in between. The V gene's germline CDR1 is MDHEN and CDR2 SYDVKM. The CDR3 has 15 amino acids. CDR3 sequence: CASSAPTGQNSPLHF. The CDR3 DNA sequence: TGTGCCAGCAGCGCTCCGACAGGTCAAAATTCACCCCTCCACTTT.

In its sample, this clonotype ranks as medium-sized. The J gene is TRBJ2-7, the V gene TRBV10-3; 9 positions match TRBD1. The CDR3 extends over 15 amino acids. Germline values: CDR1 ENHRY, CDR2 SYGVKD. With V trimmed by 7 bases and J by 5 bases, 12 bases remained unmatched. CDR3 sequence reads: CAINQGQGRGDEQYV. Here the CDR3 DNA reads TGTGCCATCAACCAGGGACAGGGTCGAGGAGACGAGCAGTACGTC.

CDR3 in amino acids: CSAGEGVRGYNEQFF. CDR3 sequence (DNA): TGCAGTGCTGGGGAGGGGGTGAGAGGGTACAATGAGCAGTTCTTC. This chain uses TRBV20-1 with TRBJ2-1; D might be TRBD2 (7 bases). V dropped 5 bases and J dropped 4 bases, with 18 bases sitting between them. This CDR3 spans 15 amino acids. Germline V gene sequence: CDR1 DFQATT, CDR2 SNEGSKA (reference sequence).

In its sample, this clonotype was seen a few times. CDR3 nucleotide sequence: TGTGCCAGCACTGGACAGGGGCTTTTCTCCTACGAGCAGTACGTC. Protein: CASTGQGLFSYEQYV. V usage is TRBV7-9 and J usage is TRBJ2-7; 9 nucleotides align to TRBD1. The CDR3 contains 15 residues. The trim removed 7 bases at V and 0 bases at J, leaving 7 bases unmatched. Germline CDR1 and CDR2: SEHNR and FQNEAQ (reference sequence).

The chain carries TRBV20-1 and TRBJ2-5; D could derive from TRBD1 or TRBD2 (5 bases each). There are 16 residues in the CDR3. Germline V gene sequence: CDR1 DFQATT, CDR2 SNEGSKA (reference sequence). Between the trimmed V and J ends, which lost 2 bases and 2 bases, there was a span of 18 bases. The CDR3 here is CSARPGTTGKQETQYF. CDR3 bases: TGCAGTGCTAGACCCGGGACCACGGGTAAACAAGAGACCCAGTACTTC.

The table lists this clonotype with many counts. The chain carries TRBV9 and TRBJ1-1; D gene uncertain. Germline V CDR1 and CDR2: SGDLS, YYNGEE. V was shortened by 4 bases and J by 1 base, with 11 bases between the two germline ends. This CDR3 has 14 residues. CDR3 coding DNA: TGTGCCAGCAGCCCCAGCATCCAGAACACTGAAGCTTTCTTT. This encodes CASSPSIQNTEAFF. Using reference TRBV9 and TRBJ1-1 for the parts outside the CDR3, the full variable domain is DSGVTQTPKHLITATGQRVTLRCSPRSGDLSVYWYQQSLDQGLQFLIQYYNGEERAKGNILERFSAQQFPDLHSELNLSSLELGDSALYFCASSPSIQNTEAFFGQGTRLTVV.

This clonotype was observed a handful of times. CDR3 bases: TGTGCCAGCACCCCCAGGGCGTCGAGCTCCTACAATGAGCAGTTCTTC. Protein sequence: CASTPRASSSYNEQFF. The chain couples TRBV12-3 or TRBV12-4 to TRBJ2-1; possibly TRBD1 for D (5 bases). This CDR3 spans 16 amino acids. V was shortened by 7 bases and J by 0 bases, with 16 bases between the two germline ends.

This clonotype was seen more than once but under ten times. This rearrangement joins TRBV5-1 to TRBJ1-2; the D is unclear. Germline V lookup: CDR1 SGHRS, CDR2 YFSETQ. The V end was cut by 4 bases, the J end by 6 bases, with 19 bases between. The CDR3 loop spans 15 amino acids. CDR3 sequence (DNA): TGCGCCAGCAGCCCAGGAGGATCGTTTGGGAATGGCTACACCTTC. This gives the protein CASSPGGSFGNGYTF.